This is a list of T cell receptor beta chains from one sample in a study of somatic mutations in cytotoxic T cells in rheumatoid arthritis. TCRdb's copy holds only in-frame clones and misses some; the assay was immunoSEQ multiplex PCR. The sample has some 19,000 clones; about 80% are singletons. The sample consisted of CD8+ T cells sorted from blood. These receptors originate from a man aged 18 to 29 with rheumatoid arthritis. Each CDR3 is given with its conserved first and last residue. The order of the fields is V gene, CDR3 protein.

v_call: TRBV6-5; cdr3_aa: CASSPTGYGYGYTF
v_call: TRBV9; cdr3_aa: CASSGGQGADEKLFF
v_call: TRBV10-3; cdr3_aa: CAMKLQGEIRTDTQYF
v_call: TRBV23-1; cdr3_aa: CASSQSARTGDEQYF
v_call: TRBV28; cdr3_aa: CASSLRDSDYNYGYTF
v_call: TRBV21-1; cdr3_aa: CASSKGNRENTEAFF
v_call: TRBV27; cdr3_aa: CASSWDSGGVGELFF
v_call: TRBV9; cdr3_aa: CASSARQFKEDGYTF
v_call: TRBV5-5; cdr3_aa: CASSLGENTEAFF
v_call: TRBV29-1; cdr3_aa: CSVLGGLNTDTQYF
v_call: TRBV19; cdr3_aa: CASSIGAEYGYTF
v_call: TRBV4-3; cdr3_aa: CASSQKGESGWNTEAFF
v_call: TRBV4-2; cdr3_aa: CASSQDPSGGAETQYF
v_call: TRBV7-9; cdr3_aa: CASSRTGGANEKLFF
v_call: TRBV11-2; cdr3_aa: CASRYEAGNTIYF
v_call: TRBV19; cdr3_aa: CASSTPLNGYYGYTF
v_call: TRBV7-9; cdr3_aa: CASRPSGNPFTYNEQFF
v_call: TRBV19; cdr3_aa: CASRAAGGNNEQFF
v_call: TRBV27; cdr3_aa: CASSFSKGPARGEKLFF
v_call: TRBV19; cdr3_aa: CASSAGVNYGYTF
v_call: TRBV5-6; cdr3_aa: CASSLGQGAVMRTEAFF
v_call: TRBV5-4; cdr3_aa: CASSPTPSSGGRGGELFF
v_call: TRBV13; cdr3_aa: CASSRGTGNDQPQHF
v_call: TRBV15; cdr3_aa: CATSRRTGLSREGGNTIYF
v_call: TRBV19; cdr3_aa: CASNRRTNEKLFF
v_call: TRBV14; cdr3_aa: CASSRLTSPEQYF
v_call: TRBV7-9; cdr3_aa: CASSLGQGPITNGYTF
v_call: TRBV4-3; cdr3_aa: CASSQERAVYQETQYF
v_call: TRBV27; cdr3_aa: CASRALGNYGYTF
v_call: TRBV29-1; cdr3_aa: CSVETGAGGGYTF
v_call: TRBV19; cdr3_aa: CASSYTNKGNQPQHF
v_call: TRBV18; cdr3_aa: CASSPLDRGNEQYF
v_call: TRBV11-2; cdr3_aa: CASNPGGWSYGYTF
v_call: TRBV27; cdr3_aa: CASSLLGQGAVFGYTF
v_call: TRBV28; cdr3_aa: CASSLSSGGDQFF
v_call: TRBV7-9; cdr3_aa: CASSLTSGTSEEDADTQYF
v_call: TRBV6-4; cdr3_aa: CASSGTGSTDTQYF
v_call: TRBV27; cdr3_aa: CASSIYLRGEAFF
v_call: TRBV27; cdr3_aa: CASSPHPGLAYEQYF
v_call: TRBV4-1; cdr3_aa: CASSQVAGNQPQHF
v_call: TRBV6-5; cdr3_aa: CASKGQMNTEAFF
v_call: TRBV28; cdr3_aa: CASSFPLLAGGGKDTQYF
v_call: TRBV5-6; cdr3_aa: CASSLADNEQFF
v_call: TRBV27; cdr3_aa: CASSLHGTGTGYTF
v_call: TRBV11-2; cdr3_aa: CASTWAGGFLDTQYF
v_call: TRBV7-8; cdr3_aa: CASSLRSRAGTDTQYF
v_call: TRBV29-1; cdr3_aa: CSVGGGNSETQYF
v_call: TRBV21-1; cdr3_aa: CASKGMRGYTF
v_call: TRBV6-5; cdr3_aa: CASSYSGGGQETQYF
v_call: TRBV27; cdr3_aa: CASSFGDSQPNTQYF
v_call: TRBV7-9; cdr3_aa: CASSSYRGTQYF